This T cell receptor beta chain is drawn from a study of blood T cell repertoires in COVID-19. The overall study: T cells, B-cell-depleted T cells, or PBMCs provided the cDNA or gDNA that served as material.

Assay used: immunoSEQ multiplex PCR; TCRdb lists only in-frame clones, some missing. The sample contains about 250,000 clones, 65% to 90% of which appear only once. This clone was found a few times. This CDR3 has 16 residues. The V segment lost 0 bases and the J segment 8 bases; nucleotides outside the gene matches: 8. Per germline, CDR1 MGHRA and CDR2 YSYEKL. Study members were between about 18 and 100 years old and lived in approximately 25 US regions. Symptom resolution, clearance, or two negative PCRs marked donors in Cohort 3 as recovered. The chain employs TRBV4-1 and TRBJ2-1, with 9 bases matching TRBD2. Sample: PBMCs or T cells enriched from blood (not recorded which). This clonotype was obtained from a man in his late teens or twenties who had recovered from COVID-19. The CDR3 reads CASSQEVSSGVYEQFF. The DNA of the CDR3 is TGCGCCAGCAGCCAAGAGGTGTCTAGCGGGGTCTATGAGCAGTTCTTC.